The source of this T cell receptor (beta chain) is a study of blood T cell repertoires in COVID-19. Overall study context: Whether acute or convalescent, the COVID-19 samples came from the United States, Italy and Spain. T cells, B-cell-depleted T cells, or PBMCs supplied cDNA or gDNA.

This CDR3 contains 17 residues. Germline CDR1 and CDR2: SGHNT and YYREEE (reference sequence). V was cut by 2 bases and J by 0 bases, with 16 bases left in between. Authors' data handling: Reference gene primer amplification gave estimated nucleated cell counts. TCRdb's copy holds only in-frame clones and misses some; the assay was immunoSEQ multiplex PCR. Clonal size and the V and J genes are those of that table, whereas D and trimming came from the DNA. The sample consists of approximately 140,000 clones, approximately 86% of them appearing once. This chain uses TRBV5-4 with TRBJ2-3; D may be TRBD2 (7 bases). The specimen sequenced was peripheral blood. The sequence was obtained from a woman aged 55-69 years with active or convalescent COVID-19. In nucleotides, the CDR3 is TGTGCCAGCAGCTTCTATGGGGGGGGCATTAGCACAGATACGCAGTATTTT. Translation gives CASSFYGGGISTDTQYF.